This TCR beta chain was found in a study of post-analysis software for immune sequencing data. Every TCR beta cDNA library bore unique molecular identifiers. The source material, roughly 0.9 to 11 million T cells, gave rise to approximately 520,000 cDNA molecules. TCRdb reprocessed the PCR reads with MiXCR, giving one entry per CDR3 protein. The repertoire holds about 770,000 distinct CDR3 sequences, with more than 45% as singletons. This clonotype was counted a few times. Its cognate antigen is unknown. CDR1 MDHEN and CDR2 SYDVKM come from the germline V gene. The length of the CDR3 is 11 residues. V lost 3 bases and J 6 bases, leaving 4 bases between the germline ends. Study findings and constraints: There were a few TRBV segments more frequent in patients than controls, and TRBV5-6, TRBV5-1 and TRBV20-1 were among them. Multiple sclerosis was associated with a significant reduction in normalized Chao1 diversity relative to controls. Samples made in the same batch grouped tightly together by F measure.

This sequence originates from a girl aged 5 to 17 with multiple sclerosis. The sequenced sample was blood. This chain connects TRBV28 to TRBJ2-3; D is unclear. CDR3 amino acids: CASSFEDTQYF. The CDR3 DNA follows: TGTGCCAGCAGTTTCGAGGATACGCAGTATTTT.